This T cell receptor (beta chain) was profiled in a study of blood T cell repertoires in COVID-19. Original processing methods: By means of reference gene primer amplification, nucleated cell counts were estimated. The table came from immunoSEQ multiplex PCR; TCRdb's copy has only in-frame clones and leaves some out. The V and J calls and clone size were taken over from that table, and D and trimming were inferred from the DNA. The table lists roughly 200,000 clones, more than 80% of them singletons. In its sample, this clone was seen a few times. Study members were between roughly 18 and 100 years old and lived in 20 to 25 US regions. Self-reported history from a screening survey and questionnaire set each donor's cohort. Recovered participants had two consecutive negative NP/OP PCR tests, healthcare professional clearance, or symptom resolution. With 4 bases clipped from V and 3 bases from J, the junction kept 2 bases outside the gene matches. The length of the CDR3 is 13 residues. Germline V gives CDR1 SGHRS, CDR2 YFSETQ.

The chain links TRBV5-1 to TRBJ2-7; 9 positions agree with TRBD1. The source material was PBMCs or T cells enriched from blood (not recorded which). This TCR derives from a middle-aged man who had recovered from COVID-19. The CDR3 sequence: CASSGGQGYEQYF. The CDR3 nucleotides read TGCGCCAGCAGCGGGGGACAGGGCTACGAGCAGTACTTC.